This T cell receptor (beta chain) came from a study of OX40 agonist ivuxolimab in advanced cancers. The overall study: Ivuxolimab, an antibody that agonizes OX40 (CD134), was administered to the patients.

The data were produced by immunoSEQ multiplex PCR, yet TCRdb's version contains in-frame clones alone and is incomplete. This sample has tens of thousands of clones, with approximately 90% found just once. Trimming cost V 6 bases and J 5 bases, with 16 bases left between them. This CDR3 region has 14 residues. From germline, CDR1 is MDHEN and CDR2 SYDVKM. The rearrangement uses TRBV28 and TRBJ1-1, with D possibly TRBD1 on 5 matching bases. The source is an adult with an advanced solid tumor such as melanoma, head and neck, liver or kidney cancer. This material consisted of CD4+ or CD8+ T cells sorted from blood, taken in a trial of the OX40 agonist ivuxolimab. The CDR3 bases are TGTGCCAGCAGCCCGGTTGGGGGAGGGACTGAAGCTTTCTTT. This translates into CASSPVGGGTEAFF. Full variable domain (outside the CDR3, taken from reference TRBV28 and TRBJ1-1): DVKVTQSSRYLVKRTGEKVFLECVQDMDHENMFWYRQDPGLGLRLIYFSYDVKMKEKGDIPEGYSVSREKKERFSLILESASTNQTSMYLCASSPVGGGTEAFFGQGTRLTVV.